The TCR beta chain described here comes from a study of T cells in Graves' hyperthyroidism and ophthalmopathy. Study-wide background: Before any treatment, at initial diagnosis, peripheral blood was collected. Overall study findings and caveats: Most thyroid clonotypes expanded above 0.001 were also detected in blood.

From RNA transcripts, TCR beta CDR3 regions were amplified. An initial round of RT-PCR targeting the TCR CDR3 relied on the HTBI primer set. MiXCR was run by TCRdb on the multiplex PCR reads, yielding one entry per CDR3 protein. The sample lists approximately 330,000 distinct CDR3 sequences; roughly 18% were seen once. Diagnosis of hyperthyroidism was new in patients aged 18 to 65, and its duration was under 2 months. Germline V gene sequence: CDR1 MNHNS, CDR2 SASEGT. With 10 bases clipped from V and 0 bases from J, the junction kept 8 bases outside the gene matches. This CDR3 is built from 14 residues. This clonotype was recorded many times. Its matching antigen is unknown.

This chain uses TRBV6-1 with TRBJ2-7; 8 bases agree with TRBD1. This TCR was recovered from a woman aged 50 to 60 with Graves' hyperthyroidism. Sequenced input: blood. As DNA, the CDR3 is TGTGCCACCGCACGGACAGGGCTCTCCTACGAGCAGTACTTC. It yields the protein CATARTGLSYEQYF.